Sequencing of this T cell receptor (beta chain) was carried out in a study of cytomegalovirus exposure and HLA in healthy donors. This clone was seen once. Its target is not known. Researchers ran the PCR with 60 Vbeta and 13 Jbeta primers. Profiled with immunoSEQ multiplex PCR; TCRdb holds only in-frame clones, not every one. This table has some 140,000 clones, 82% appearing once. Despite likely unrecorded immune exposures, the donors were nominally healthy at the time of sampling. Trimming cost V 5 bases and J 2 bases; bases outside gene matches: 7. The germline CDR1 and CDR2 sequences are LGHNA and YNFKEQ. The CDR3 is made up of 17 amino acids. Overall study findings and caveats: In vitro checks showed that a few CMV-associated chains really do target CMV antigens. Segments of the TCR beta V type were, in most cases, productive about 90% or about 30% of the time in an earlier analysis.

The sample taken for sequencing was PBMCs. The rearrangement uses TRBV4-2 and TRBJ2-3; 13 bases are a match to TRBD2. This TCR was sampled from a woman aged 45-65 years in good health and CMV-seropositive. The CDR3 reads CASSDPGLAGLTDTQYF. CDR3 coding DNA: TGTGCCAGCAGCGATCCGGGACTAGCGGGACTCACAGATACGCAGTATTTT.